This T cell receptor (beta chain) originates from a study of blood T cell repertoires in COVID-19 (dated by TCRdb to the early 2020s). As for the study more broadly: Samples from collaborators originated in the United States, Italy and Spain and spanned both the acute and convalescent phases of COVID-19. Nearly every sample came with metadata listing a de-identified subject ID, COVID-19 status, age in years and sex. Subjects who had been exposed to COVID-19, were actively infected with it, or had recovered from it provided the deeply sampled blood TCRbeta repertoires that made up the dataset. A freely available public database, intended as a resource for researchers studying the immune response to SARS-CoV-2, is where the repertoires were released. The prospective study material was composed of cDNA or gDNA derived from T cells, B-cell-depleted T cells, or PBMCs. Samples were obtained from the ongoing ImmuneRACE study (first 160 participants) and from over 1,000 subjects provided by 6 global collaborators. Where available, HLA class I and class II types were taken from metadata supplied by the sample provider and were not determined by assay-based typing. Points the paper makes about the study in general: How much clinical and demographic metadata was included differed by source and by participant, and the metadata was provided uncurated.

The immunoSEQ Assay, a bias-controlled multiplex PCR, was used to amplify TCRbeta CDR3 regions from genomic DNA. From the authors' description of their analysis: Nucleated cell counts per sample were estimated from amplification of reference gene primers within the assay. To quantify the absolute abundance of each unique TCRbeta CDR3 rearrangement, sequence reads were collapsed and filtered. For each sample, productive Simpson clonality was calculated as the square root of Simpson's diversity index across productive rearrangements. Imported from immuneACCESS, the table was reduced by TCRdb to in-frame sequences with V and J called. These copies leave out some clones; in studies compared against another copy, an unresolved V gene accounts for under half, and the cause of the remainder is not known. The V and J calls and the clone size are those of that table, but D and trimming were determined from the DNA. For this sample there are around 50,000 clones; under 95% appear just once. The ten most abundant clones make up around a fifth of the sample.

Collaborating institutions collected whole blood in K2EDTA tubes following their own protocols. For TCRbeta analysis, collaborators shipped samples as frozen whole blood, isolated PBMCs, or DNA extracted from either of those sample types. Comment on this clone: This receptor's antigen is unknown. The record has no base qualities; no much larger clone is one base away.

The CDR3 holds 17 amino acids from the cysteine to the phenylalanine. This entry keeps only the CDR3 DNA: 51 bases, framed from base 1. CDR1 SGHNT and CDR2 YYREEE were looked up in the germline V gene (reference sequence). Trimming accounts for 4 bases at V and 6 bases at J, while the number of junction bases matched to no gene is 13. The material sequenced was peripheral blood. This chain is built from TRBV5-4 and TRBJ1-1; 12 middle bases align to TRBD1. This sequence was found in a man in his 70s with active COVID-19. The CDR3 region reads CASSRGGTGGGKAEAFF. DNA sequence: TGTGCCAGCAGCCGAGGCGGGACAGGGGGCGGAAAGGCTGAAGCTTTCTTT.